The entry below describes one TCR beta chain. The antigen this receptor binds is unknown. Base qualities were left out, and no much larger clone turns up one base away. Library preparation was by the immunoSEQ multiplex PCR assay. Turning to the authors' computational methods: A statistical classification framework was built for diagnosing cytomegalovirus status from the catalog of TCR beta chain sequences. Not all clones reach the TCRdb copy of this immuneACCESS table, which keeps in-frame sequences only. Checked studies attribute under half of the gap to unresolved V genes and leave the rest unexplained. V and J calls and clone size are those listed in that table; D and trimming were worked out from the DNA. This sample gives 280,000 or so clones in total; approximately 90% of them show up just once. Of the sample, 0.92% falls within the top ten clones. Separate from the approximately 700-subject first cohort, the validation cohort of 90 to 150 subjects was the group to which the donors belonged.

These data belong to a study of cytomegalovirus exposure and HLA in healthy donors (dated by TCRdb to about 2017). Some background on the complete study: The 650 to 800 repertoires of the first cohort and the roughly 120 validation repertoires were produced on the same platform, according to a later analysis. The study aimed to test whether signatures of past pathogen exposure could be identified by cataloging public T cell receptors. Besides the first cohort of roughly 660 subjects, a separate validation cohort made up of some 110 different subjects was used. The study combined high-throughput TCR immunosequencing, statistical association of individual TCRs with disease status, and machine learning to predict cytomegalovirus infection status. The investigation overall reported the following: Across donors, most TCR sequences were observed very rarely, whereas some public TCRs were present in many individuals. The classifier was reported to diagnose cytomegalovirus status with high specificity and sensitivity in both the original cohort and the validation cohort. A later analysis found that TCRs clustered in the first cohort also tended to co-occur in the 120 or so validation repertoires, with 94% of cluster scores above 0. A few of the identified cytomegalovirus-associated TCR beta chains were confirmed in vitro to be specific for cytomegalovirus antigens. A later analysis had no HLA typing for the validation cohort, so co-occurrence there was scored across all 120 or so repertoires. The study listed approximately 150 TCR beta chains as associated with cytomegalovirus. The authors suggested that the approach could potentially be extended to other disease states and immunological phenotypes.

The TCR originated in a woman in her late teens or twenties in good health and CMV-seronegative. Material: PBMCs.

The CDR3 in this case is CASSLDQEPNEKLFF. The DNA reads TGTGCCAGCAGCTTGGATCAGGAACCTAATGAAAAACTGTTTTTT. The sequence is built from TRBV5-4 and TRBJ1-4; no D gene call is confident. The CDR3, from cysteine to phenylalanine, totals 15 residues. Kept here is only the CDR3 DNA, which spans 45 bases and is read in frame from base 1. The CDR1 and CDR2 encoded by the germline V gene (reference sequence) are SGHNT and YYREEE. Cut back by 0 bases and 3 bases, the V and J ends lie 9 bases apart.